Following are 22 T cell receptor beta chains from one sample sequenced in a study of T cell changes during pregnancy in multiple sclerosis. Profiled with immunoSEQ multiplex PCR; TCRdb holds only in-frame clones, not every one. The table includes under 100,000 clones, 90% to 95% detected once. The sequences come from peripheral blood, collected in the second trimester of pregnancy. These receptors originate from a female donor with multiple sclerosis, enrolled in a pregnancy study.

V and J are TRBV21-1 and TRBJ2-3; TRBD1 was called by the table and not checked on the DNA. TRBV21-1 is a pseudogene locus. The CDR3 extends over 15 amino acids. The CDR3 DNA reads TGTGCCAGCTCTGTGACAGGGGAAATCAGAGATACGCAGTATTTT. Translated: CASSVTGEIRDTQYF.

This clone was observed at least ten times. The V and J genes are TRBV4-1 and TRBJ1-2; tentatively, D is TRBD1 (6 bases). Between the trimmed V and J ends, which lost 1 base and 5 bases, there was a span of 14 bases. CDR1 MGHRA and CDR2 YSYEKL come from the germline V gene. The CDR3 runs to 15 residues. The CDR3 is CASSQGAGASYGYTF. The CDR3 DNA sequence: TGCGCCAGCAGCCAAGGGGCGGGGGCTTCTTATGGCTACACCTTC.

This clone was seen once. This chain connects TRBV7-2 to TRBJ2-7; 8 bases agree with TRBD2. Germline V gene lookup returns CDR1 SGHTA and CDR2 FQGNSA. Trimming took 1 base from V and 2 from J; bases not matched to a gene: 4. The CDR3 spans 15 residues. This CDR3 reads CASSLGGRPTYEQYF. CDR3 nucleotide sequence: TGTGCCAGCAGCTTAGGCGGGAGGCCTACCTACGAGCAGTACTTC.

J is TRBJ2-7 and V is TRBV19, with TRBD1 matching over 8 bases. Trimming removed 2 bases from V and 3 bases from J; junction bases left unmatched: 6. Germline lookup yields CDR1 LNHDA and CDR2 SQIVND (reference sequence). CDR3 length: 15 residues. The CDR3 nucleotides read TGTGCCAGTAGTATAAAGGGACAGGCGTTCTACGAGCAGTACTTC. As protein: CASSIKGQAFYEQYF. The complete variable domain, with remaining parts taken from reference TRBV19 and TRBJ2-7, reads DGGITQSPKYLFRKEGQNVTLSCEQNLNHDAMYWYRQDPGQGLRLIYYSQIVNDFQKGDIAEGYSVSREKKESFPLTVTSAQKNPTAFYLCASSIKGQAFYEQYFGPGTRLTVT.

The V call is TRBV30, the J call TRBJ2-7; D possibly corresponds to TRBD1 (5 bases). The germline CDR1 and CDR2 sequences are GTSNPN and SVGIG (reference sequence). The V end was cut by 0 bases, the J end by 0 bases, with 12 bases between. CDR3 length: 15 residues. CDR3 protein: CAWSVWPGSSYEQYF. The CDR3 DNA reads TGTGCCTGGAGTGTATGGCCAGGGTCCTCCTACGAGCAGTACTTC.

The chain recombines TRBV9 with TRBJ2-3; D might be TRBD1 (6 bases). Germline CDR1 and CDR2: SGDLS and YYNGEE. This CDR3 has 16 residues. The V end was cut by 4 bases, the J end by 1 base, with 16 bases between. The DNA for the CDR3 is TGTGCCAGCAGCTCAGGGACCTCAGGGGGCACAGATACGCAGTATTTT. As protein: CASSSGTSGGTDTQYF.

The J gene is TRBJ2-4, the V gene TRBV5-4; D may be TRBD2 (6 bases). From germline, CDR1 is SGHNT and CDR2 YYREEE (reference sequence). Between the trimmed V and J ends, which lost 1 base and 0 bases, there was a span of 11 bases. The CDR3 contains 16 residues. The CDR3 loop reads CASSLRREVAKNIQYF. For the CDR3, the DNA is TGTGCCAGCAGCTTGAGGAGGGAGGTAGCCAAAAACATTCAGTACTTC.

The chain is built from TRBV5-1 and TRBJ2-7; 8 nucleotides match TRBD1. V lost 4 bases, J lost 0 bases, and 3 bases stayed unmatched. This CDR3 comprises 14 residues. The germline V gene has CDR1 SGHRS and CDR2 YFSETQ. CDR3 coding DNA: TGCGCCAGCAGCGTACAGGGGGTCTCCTACGAGCAGTACTTC. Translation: CASSVQGVSYEQYF.

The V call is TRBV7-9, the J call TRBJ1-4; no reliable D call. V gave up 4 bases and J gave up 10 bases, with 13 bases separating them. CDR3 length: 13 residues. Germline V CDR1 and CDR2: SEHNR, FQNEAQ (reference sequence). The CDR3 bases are TGTGCCAGCAGCTGGGTGGAGGATGGAAAACTGTTTTTT. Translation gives CASSWVEDGKLFF. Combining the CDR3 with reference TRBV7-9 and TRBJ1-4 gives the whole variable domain DTGVSQNPRHKITKRGQNVTFRCDPISEHNRLYWYRQTLGQGPEFLTYFQNEAQLEKSRLLSDRFSAERPKGSFSTLEIQRTEQGDSAMYLCASSWVEDGKLFFGSGTQLSVL.

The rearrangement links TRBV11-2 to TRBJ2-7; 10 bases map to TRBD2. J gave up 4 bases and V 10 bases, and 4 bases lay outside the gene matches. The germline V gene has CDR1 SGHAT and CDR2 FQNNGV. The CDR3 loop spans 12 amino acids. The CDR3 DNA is TGTGCCATCGGACTAGCGGAATACGAGCAGTACTTC. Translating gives CAIGLAEYEQYF.

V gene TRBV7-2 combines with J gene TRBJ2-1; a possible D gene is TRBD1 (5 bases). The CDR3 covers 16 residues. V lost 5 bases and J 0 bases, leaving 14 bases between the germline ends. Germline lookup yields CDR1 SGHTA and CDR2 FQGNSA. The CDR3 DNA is TGTGCCAGCAGCATCGACAGTTTAAGCTCCTACAATGAGCAGTTCTTC. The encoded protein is CASSIDSLSSYNEQFF.

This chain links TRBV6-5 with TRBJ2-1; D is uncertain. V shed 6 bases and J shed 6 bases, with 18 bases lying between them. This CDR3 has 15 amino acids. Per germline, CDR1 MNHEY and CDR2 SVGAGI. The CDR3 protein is CASSPNSFPLNEQFF. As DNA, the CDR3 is TGTGCCAGCAGCCCGAATTCTTTCCCACTCAATGAGCAGTTCTTC.

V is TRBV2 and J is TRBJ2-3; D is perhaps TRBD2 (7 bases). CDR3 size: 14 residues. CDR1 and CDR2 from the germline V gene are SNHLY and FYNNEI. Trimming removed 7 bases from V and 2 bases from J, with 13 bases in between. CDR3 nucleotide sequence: TGTGCCAGCAAGGGGGGGACTACCACAGATACGCAGTATTTT. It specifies CASKGGTTTDTQYF.

The CDR3 DNA reads TGTGCCAGCAGCTTAGGGTATGGAGCTAACTACGAGCAGTACTTC. It specifies CASSLGYGANYEQYF. The chain couples TRBV11-2 to TRBJ2-7, with D uncertain. Trimming left V 1 base short and J 3 bases short, with 13 bases between. Looked up from germline, CDR1 is SGHAT and CDR2 is FQNNGV. CDR3 length: 15 residues.

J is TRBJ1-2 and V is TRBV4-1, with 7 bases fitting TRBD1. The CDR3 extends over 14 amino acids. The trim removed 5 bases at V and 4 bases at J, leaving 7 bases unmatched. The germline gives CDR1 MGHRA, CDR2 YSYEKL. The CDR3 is CASSLDRFSYGYTF. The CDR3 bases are TGCGCCAGCAGCTTGGACAGGTTTAGCTATGGCTACACCTTC.

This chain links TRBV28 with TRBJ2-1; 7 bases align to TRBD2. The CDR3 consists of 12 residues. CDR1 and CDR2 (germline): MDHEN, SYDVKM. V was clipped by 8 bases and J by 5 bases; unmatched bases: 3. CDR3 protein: CASVGGDNEQFF. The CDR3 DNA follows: TGTGCCAGCGTGGGAGGGGACAATGAGCAGTTCTTC. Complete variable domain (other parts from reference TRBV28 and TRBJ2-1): DVKVTQSSRYLVKRTGEKVFLECVQDMDHENMFWYRQDPGLGLRLIYFSYDVKMKEKGDIPEGYSVSREKKERFSLILESASTNQTSMYLCASVGGDNEQFFGPGTRLTVL.

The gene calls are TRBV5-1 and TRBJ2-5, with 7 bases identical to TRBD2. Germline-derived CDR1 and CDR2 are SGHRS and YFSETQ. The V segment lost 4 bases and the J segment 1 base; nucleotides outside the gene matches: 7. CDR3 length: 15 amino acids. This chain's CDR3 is CASSPTGGVQETQYF. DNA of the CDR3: TGCGCCAGCAGCCCTACGGGGGGTGTCCAAGAGACCCAGTACTTC. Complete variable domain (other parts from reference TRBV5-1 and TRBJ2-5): KAGVTQTPRYLIKTRGQQVTLSCSPISGHRSVSWYQQTPGQGLQFLFEYFSETQRNKGNFPGRFSGRQFSNSRSEMNVSTLELGDSALYLCASSPTGGVQETQYFGPGTRLLVL.

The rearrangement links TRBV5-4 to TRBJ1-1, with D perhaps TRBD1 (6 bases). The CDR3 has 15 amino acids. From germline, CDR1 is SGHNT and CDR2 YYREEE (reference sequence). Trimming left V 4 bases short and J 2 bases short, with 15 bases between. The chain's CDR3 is CASSGGPPLNTEAFF. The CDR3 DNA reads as TGTGCCAGCAGCGGGGGCCCGCCGCTTAACACTGAAGCTTTCTTT.

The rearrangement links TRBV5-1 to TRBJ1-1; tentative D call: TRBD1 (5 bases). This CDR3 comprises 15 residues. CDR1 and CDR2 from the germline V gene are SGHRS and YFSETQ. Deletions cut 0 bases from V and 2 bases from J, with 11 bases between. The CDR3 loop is CASSLGQRGNTEAFF. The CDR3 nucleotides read TGCGCCAGCAGCTTGGGACAGCGGGGAAACACTGAAGCTTTCTTT.

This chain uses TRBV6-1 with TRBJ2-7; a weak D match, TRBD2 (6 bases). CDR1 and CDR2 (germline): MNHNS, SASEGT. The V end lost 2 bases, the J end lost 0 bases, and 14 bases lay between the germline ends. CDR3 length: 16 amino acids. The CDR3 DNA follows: TGTGCCAGCAGTGAATTGGGGGGACCAAGCTCCTACGAGCAGTACTTC. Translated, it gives CASSELGGPSSYEQYF.

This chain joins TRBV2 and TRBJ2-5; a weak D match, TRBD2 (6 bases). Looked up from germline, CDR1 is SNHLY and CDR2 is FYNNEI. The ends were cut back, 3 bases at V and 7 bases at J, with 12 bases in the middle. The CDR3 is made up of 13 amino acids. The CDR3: CASSEGGPGTQYF. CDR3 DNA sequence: TGTGCCAGCAGTGAGGGGGGACCGGGGACCCAGTACTTC.

The CDR3 here is CSVPSGRAAGEQFF. The CDR3 bases are TGCAGCGTCCCTAGCGGGAGGGCCGCGGGTGAGCAGTTCTTC. J is TRBJ2-1 and V is TRBV29-1; 12 nucleotides line up with TRBD2. CDR3 size: 14 residues. Germline assignment: CDR1 SQVTM and CDR2 ANQGSEA. Germline trimming cut 6 bases from V and 9 bases from J; bases unmatched to any gene: 9.